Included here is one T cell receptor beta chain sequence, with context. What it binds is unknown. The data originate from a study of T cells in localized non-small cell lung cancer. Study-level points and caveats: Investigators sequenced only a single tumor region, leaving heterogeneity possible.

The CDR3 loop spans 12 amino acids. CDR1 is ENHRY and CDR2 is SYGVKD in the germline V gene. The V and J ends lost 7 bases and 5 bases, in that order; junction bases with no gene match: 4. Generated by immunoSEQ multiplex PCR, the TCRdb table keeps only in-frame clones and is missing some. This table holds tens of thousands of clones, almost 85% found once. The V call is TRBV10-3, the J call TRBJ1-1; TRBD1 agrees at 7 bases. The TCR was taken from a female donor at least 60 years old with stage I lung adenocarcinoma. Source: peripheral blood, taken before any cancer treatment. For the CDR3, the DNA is TGTGCCATCACTTCAGGGGGTACTGAAGCTTTCTTT. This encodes CAITSGGTEAFF.